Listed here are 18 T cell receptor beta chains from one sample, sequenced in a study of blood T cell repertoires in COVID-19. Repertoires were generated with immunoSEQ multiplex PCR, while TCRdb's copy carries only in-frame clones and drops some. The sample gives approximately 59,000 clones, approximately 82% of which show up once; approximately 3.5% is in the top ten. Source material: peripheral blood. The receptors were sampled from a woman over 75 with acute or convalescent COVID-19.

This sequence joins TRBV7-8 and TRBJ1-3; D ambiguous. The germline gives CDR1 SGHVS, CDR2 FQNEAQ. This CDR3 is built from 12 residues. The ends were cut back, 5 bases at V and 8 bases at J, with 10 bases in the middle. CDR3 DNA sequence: TGTGCCAGCAGCCTTCTGTCGGACACCATATATTTT. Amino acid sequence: CASSLLSDTIYF.

The CDR3 DNA sequence: TGTGCCAGCAGTTCCCAGGGAACTGAAGCTTTCTTT. Its protein is CASSSQGTEAFF. The chain combines TRBV6-5 with TRBJ1-1; tentatively, D is TRBD1 (5 bases). CDR1 and CDR2 (germline): MNHEY, SVGAGI. The V end was cut by 4 bases, the J end by 5 bases, with 8 bases between. The CDR3 is 12 residues long.

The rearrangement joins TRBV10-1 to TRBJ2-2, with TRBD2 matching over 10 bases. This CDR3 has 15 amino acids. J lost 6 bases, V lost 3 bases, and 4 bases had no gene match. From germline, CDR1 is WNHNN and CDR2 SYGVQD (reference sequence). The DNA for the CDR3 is TGCGCCAGCAGTGAATTAGCGGGAGGCGCCGGGGAGCTGTTTTTT. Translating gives CASSELAGGAGELFF.

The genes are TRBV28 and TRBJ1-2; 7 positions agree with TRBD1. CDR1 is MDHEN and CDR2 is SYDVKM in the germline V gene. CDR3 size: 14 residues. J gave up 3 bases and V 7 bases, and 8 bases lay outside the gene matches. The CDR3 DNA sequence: TGTGCCAGCACCCCAGAGGGACAGTACTATGGCTACACCTTC. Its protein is CASTPEGQYYGYTF.

The CDR3 loop is CASSLEGGGAFF. The CDR3 region has the DNA TGTGCCAGCAGCTTAGAGGGGGGGGGAGCTTTCTTT. V and J are TRBV7-9 and TRBJ1-1; D is possibly TRBD1 (6 bases). From germline, CDR1 is SEHNR and CDR2 FQNEAQ (reference sequence). The CDR3 contains 12 residues. The V gene lost 1 base and the J gene lost 10 bases, with 10 bases spanning the gap.

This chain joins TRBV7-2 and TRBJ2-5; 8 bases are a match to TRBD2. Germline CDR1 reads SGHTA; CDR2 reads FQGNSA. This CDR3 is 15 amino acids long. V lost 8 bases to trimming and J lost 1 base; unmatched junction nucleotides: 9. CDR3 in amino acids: CASSEGGGIQETQYF. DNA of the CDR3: TGTGCCAGCTCGGAGGGCGGGGGGATCCAAGAGACCCAGTACTTC.

Written as DNA, the CDR3 is TGTGCCAGCAGCTTATCTCCCGCAGGGAACACTGAAGCTTTCTTT. This encodes CASSLSPAGNTEAFF. This chain uses TRBV11-3 with TRBJ1-1; the D is unclear. The CDR3 is 15 residues long. Between the trimmed V and J ends, which lost 2 bases and 1 base, there was a span of 11 bases. Germline V gives CDR1 SGHNT, CDR2 YENEEA. Full variable domain (remainder filled in from reference TRBV11-3 and TRBJ1-1): EAGVVQSPRYKIIEKKQPVAFWCNPISGHNTLYWYLQNLGQGPELLIRYENEEAVDDSQLPKDRFSAERLKGVDSTLKIQPAELGDSAVYLCASSLSPAGNTEAFFGQGTRLTVV.

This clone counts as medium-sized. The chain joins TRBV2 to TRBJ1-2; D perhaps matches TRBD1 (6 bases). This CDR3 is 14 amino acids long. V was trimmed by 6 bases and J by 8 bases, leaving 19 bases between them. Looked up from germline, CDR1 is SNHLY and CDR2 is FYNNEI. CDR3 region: CASRVPDWGLGYTF. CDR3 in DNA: TGTGCCAGCAGGGTCCCGGACTGGGGGCTAGGCTACACCTTC.

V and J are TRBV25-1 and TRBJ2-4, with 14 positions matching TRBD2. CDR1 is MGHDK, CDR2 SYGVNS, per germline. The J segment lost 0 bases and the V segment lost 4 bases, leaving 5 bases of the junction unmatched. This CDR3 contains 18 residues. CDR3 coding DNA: TGTGCCAGCAGTGGGGGACTAGCGGGAGAGGGAGCCAAAAACATTCAGTACTTC. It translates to CASSGGLAGEGAKNIQYF.

The CDR3 bases are TGCGCCAGCAGCTTGGTTGGGCAGATGAACACTGAAGCTTTCTTT. Protein product: CASSLVGQMNTEAFF. This rearrangement joins TRBV5-1 to TRBJ1-1; unclear D gene. There are 15 residues in the CDR3. The V end lost 0 bases, the J end lost 0 bases, and 9 bases lay between the germline ends. Germline assignment: CDR1 SGHRS and CDR2 YFSETQ.

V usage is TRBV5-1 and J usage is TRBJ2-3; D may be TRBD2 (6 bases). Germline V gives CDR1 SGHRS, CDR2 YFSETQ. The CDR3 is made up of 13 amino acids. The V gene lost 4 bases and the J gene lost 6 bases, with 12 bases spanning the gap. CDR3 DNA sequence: TGCGCCAGCAGCACCCGGGACTTCGATACGCAGTATTTT. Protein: CASSTRDFDTQYF.

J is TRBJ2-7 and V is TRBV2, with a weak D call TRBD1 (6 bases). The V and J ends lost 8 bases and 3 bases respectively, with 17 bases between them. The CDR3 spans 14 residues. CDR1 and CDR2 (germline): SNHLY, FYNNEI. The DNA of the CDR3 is TGTGCCAGCGCCGTCGAACAGGGCCTCTACGAGCAGTACTTC. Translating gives CASAVEQGLYEQYF.

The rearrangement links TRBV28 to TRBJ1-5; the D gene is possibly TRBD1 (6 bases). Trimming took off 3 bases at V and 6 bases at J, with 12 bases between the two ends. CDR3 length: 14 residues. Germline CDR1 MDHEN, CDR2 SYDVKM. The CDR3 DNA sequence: TGTGCCAGCAGTTTTGGGGGCCGGTTTCAGCCCCAGCATTTT. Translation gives CASSFGGRFQPQHF.

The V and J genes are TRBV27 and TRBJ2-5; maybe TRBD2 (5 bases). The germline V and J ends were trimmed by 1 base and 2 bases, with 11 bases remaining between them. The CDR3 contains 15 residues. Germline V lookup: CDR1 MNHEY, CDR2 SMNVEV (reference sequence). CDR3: CASSLYPRGQETQYF. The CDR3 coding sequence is TGTGCCAGCAGTTTATACCCCCGGGGTCAAGAGACCCAGTACTTC.

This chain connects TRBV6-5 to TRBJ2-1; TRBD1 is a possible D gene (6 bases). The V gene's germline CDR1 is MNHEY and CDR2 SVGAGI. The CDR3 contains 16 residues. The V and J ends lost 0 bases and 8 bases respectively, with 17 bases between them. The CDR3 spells CASSYSPDSPTHEQFF. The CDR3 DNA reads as TGTGCCAGCAGTTACTCTCCGGACAGCCCTACCCATGAGCAGTTCTTC.

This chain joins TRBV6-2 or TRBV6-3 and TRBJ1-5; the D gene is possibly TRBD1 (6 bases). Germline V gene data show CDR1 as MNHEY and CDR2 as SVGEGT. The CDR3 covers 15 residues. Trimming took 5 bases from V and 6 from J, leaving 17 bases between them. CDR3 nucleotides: TGTGCCAGCAGTCTCGGGTCAGGGGCGGGTCAGCCCCAGCATTTT. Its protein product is CASSLGSGAGQPQHF.

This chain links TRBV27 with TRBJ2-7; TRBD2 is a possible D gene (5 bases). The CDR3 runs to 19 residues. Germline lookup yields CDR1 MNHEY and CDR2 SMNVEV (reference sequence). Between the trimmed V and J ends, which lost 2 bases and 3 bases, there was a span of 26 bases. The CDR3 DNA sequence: TGTGCCAGCAGTTTAGGGAGTGAGCGTTCAAGGCGGACTCTCTACGAGCAGTACTTC. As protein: CASSLGSERSRRTLYEQYF.

The CDR3 is CASSRGTSGSPEQYF. In nucleotides, the CDR3 is TGTGCCAGCAGTAGAGGGACTAGCGGGAGTCCCGAGCAGTACTTC. The V and J genes are TRBV28 and TRBJ2-7; 14 bases are a match to TRBD2. CDR3 size: 15 residues. After removal of 5 bases from V and 6 bases from J, the junction contained 6 bases not matched to a gene. Germline V gene lookup returns CDR1 MDHEN and CDR2 SYDVKM.